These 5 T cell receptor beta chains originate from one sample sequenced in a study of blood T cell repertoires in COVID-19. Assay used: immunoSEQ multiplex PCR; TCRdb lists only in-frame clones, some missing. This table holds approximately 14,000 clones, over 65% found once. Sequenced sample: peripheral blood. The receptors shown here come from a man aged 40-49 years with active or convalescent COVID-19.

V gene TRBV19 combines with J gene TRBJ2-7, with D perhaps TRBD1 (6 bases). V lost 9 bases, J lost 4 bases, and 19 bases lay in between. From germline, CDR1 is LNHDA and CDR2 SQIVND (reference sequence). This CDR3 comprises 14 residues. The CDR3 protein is CASPPRGCSYEQYF. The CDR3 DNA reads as TGTGCCAGCCCTCCGAGGGGGTGCTCTTACGAGCAGTACTTC.

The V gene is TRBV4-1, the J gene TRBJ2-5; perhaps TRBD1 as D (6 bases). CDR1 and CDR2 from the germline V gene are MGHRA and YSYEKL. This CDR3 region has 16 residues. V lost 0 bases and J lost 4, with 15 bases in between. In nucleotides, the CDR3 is TGCGCCAGCAGCCAAGATCACGTTCGACAGGCAGAGACCCAGTACTTC. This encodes CASSQDHVRQAETQYF.

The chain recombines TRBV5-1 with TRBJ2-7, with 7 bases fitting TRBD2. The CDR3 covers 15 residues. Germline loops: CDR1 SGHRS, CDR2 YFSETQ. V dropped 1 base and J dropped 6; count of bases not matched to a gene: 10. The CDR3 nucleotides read TGCGCCAGCAGCTTGCAAAGGGCGGGAGCTGGCGAGCAGTACTTC. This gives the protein CASSLQRAGAGEQYF.

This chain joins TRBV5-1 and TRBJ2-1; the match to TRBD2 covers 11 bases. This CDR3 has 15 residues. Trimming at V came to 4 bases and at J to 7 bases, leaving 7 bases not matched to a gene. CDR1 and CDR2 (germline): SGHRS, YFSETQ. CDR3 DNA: TGCGCCAGCAGCATCACTAGCGGGGGACCTAATGAGCAGTTCTTC. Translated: CASSITSGGPNEQFF.

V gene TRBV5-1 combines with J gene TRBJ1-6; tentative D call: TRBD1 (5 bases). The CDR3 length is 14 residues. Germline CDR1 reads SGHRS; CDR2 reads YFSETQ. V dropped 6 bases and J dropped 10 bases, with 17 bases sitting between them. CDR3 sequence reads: CASTQGGVESPLHF. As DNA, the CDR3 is TGCGCCAGCACCCAAGGAGGGGTAGAGTCACCCCTCCACTTT.